The 8 T cell receptor beta chains given below trace back to one sample, sequenced in a study of blood T cell dynamics during melanoma immunotherapy. Method: immunoSEQ multiplex PCR; TCRdb's copy keeps in-frame clones and lacks some. The sample consists of 9,600 or so clones, 85% of them appearing once. Time point denoted: week 3, after first cycle of checkpoint inhibitor. This material consisted of blood, taken from a patient treated with checkpoint blockade. The receptors stem from a human donor with melanoma.

The gene calls are TRBV2 and TRBJ2-4; the D gene is possibly TRBD1 (5 bases). Trimming pared 1 base from V and 13 bases from J, leaving 14 bases between. The germline V gene encodes CDR1 SNHLY and CDR2 FYNNEI. CDR3 length equals 13 residues. The CDR3, as DNA: TGTGCCAGCAGTGAAGTGTCAGGGATCGGCCAGTACTTC. This translates into CASSEVSGIGQYF.

The J gene is TRBJ1-2, the V gene TRBV4-1, with 8 positions matching TRBD1. Per the germline V gene, CDR1 is MGHRA and CDR2 is YSYEKL. The CDR3 runs to 13 residues. With 4 bases clipped from V and 2 bases from J, the junction kept 0 bases outside the gene matches. The CDR3 DNA sequence: TGCGCCAGCAGCCGGGACAGGAACTATGGCTACACCTTC. Amino acid sequence: CASSRDRNYGYTF.

The chain joins TRBV11-2 to TRBJ1-6; no clear D. V lost 1 base and J lost 7, with 2 bases in between. The CDR3 covers 12 residues. The germline gives CDR1 SGHAT, CDR2 FQNNGV. The CDR3, as DNA: TGTGCCAGCAGCTTAGGGAATTCACCCCTCCACTTT. Its protein is CASSLGNSPLHF. The whole variable domain, remainder taken from reference TRBV11-2 and TRBJ1-6, is EAGVAQSPRYKIIEKRQSVAFWCNPISGHATLYWYQQILGQGPKLLIQFQNNGVVDDSQLPKDRFSAERLKGVDSTLKIQPAKLEDSAVYLCASSLGNSPLHFGNGTRLTVT.

This rearrangement joins TRBV6-1 to TRBJ1-3, with D maybe TRBD1 (5 bases). The V and J ends lost 3 bases and 0 bases respectively, with 9 bases between them. In germline, CDR1 is MNHNS, CDR2 SASEGT. The CDR3 is 15 amino acids. CDR3: CASSEGTGSGNTIYF. The CDR3 region has the DNA TGTGCCAGCAGTGAGGGGACGGGCTCTGGAAACACCATATATTTT.

This chain joins TRBV18 and TRBJ1-2; D ambiguous. The CDR3 runs to 15 residues. Trimming removed 1 base from V and 3 bases from J, with 12 bases in between. Germline lookup yields CDR1 KGHSH and CDR2 LQKENI. The CDR3 DNA reads TGTGCCAGCTCACCACGGATCCACCCGGACTATGGCTACACCTTC. It codes for CASSPRIHPDYGYTF.

The chain links TRBV7-2 to TRBJ2-2; 7 positions match TRBD1. The ends lost 5 bases at V and 5 bases at J; junction bases unmatched: 17. CDR3 length: 18 amino acids. Germline V gene lookup returns CDR1 SGHTA and CDR2 FQGNSA. CDR3: CASSPFSFRQGWTGELFF. The CDR3, as DNA: TGTGCCAGCAGCCCCTTCTCTTTTCGACAGGGATGGACCGGGGAGCTGTTTTTT. The full variable domain, rest sourced from reference TRBV7-2 and TRBJ2-2, is GAGVSQSPSNKVTEKGKDVELRCDPISGHTALYWYRQSLGQGLEFLIYFQGNSAPDKSGLPSDRFSAERTGGSVSTLTIQRTQQEDSAVYLCASSPFSFRQGWTGELFFGEGSRLTVL.

The gene calls are TRBV5-4 and TRBJ2-7; 8 bases are shared with TRBD1. The CDR3 consists of 14 residues. V lost 7 bases, J lost 1 base, and 7 bases stayed unmatched. The germline CDR1 and CDR2 sequences are SGHNT and YYREEE (reference sequence). The CDR3 DNA reads TGTGCCAGCGGTCAGAGGGACAGGTCCTACGAGCAGTACTTC. Amino acids: CASGQRDRSYEQYF.

This sequence joins TRBV6-1 and TRBJ1-1; a possible D gene is TRBD1 (6 bases). This CDR3 has 15 residues. Trimming left V 2 bases short and J 5 bases short, with 15 bases between. Germline lookup yields CDR1 MNHNS and CDR2 SASEGT. The chain's CDR3 is CASSETGHAYTEAFF. The CDR3, as DNA: TGTGCCAGCAGTGAAACAGGGCACGCCTATACTGAAGCTTTCTTT.